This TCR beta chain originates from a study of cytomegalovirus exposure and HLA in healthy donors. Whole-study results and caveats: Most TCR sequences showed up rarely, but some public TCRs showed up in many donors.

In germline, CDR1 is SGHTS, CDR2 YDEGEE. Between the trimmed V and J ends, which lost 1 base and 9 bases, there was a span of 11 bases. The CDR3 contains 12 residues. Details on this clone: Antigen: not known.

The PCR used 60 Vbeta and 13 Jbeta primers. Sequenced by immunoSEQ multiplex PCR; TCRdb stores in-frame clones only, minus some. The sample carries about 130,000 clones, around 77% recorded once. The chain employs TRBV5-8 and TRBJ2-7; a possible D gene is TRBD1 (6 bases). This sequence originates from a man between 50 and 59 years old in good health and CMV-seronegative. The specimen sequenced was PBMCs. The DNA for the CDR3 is TGTGCCAGCAGCTTGTCCAGGGGTATGCAGTACTTC. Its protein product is CASSLSRGMQYF.